These T cell receptor beta chains were read from a single sample in a study of blood T cell repertoires in COVID-19. Produced via immunoSEQ multiplex PCR; TCRdb's table is partial and in-frame only. The sample yields tens of thousands of clones, 80% to 90% seen once. Sequenced input: peripheral blood. The receptors stem from an older woman with COVID-19, enrolled during active disease. The CDR3 runs from the conserved cysteine through the conserved F or W. A D gene is named only where the DNA matches it firmly.

V	D	J	length	CDR3
TRBV30	TRBD1	TRBJ2-1	11	CAGDRDGEQFF
TRBV11-3	TRBD2	TRBJ2-7	18	CASSPRLAGDFRPYEQYF
TRBV28	NA	TRBJ1-5	14	CASRTGTINQPQHF
TRBV28	NA	TRBJ1-1	14	CASSVGASYTEAFF
TRBV5-8	TRBD1	TRBJ2-4	18	CASSLEGRDRATKNIQYF
TRBV18	NA	TRBJ1-1	15	CASSPPRGMNTEAFF
TRBV30	NA	TRBJ2-6	12	CAGASGANVLTF
TRBV6-2/TRBV6-3	NA	TRBJ2-1	14	CASSLEGDYNEQFF
TRBV7-7	TRBD1	TRBJ2-5	14	CASSLGTGIQTQYF
TRBV6-5	NA	TRBJ1-1	14	CASSYGQLNTEAFF
TRBV28	NA	TRBJ1-1	16	CASSSPPGLVNTEAFF
TRBV11-3	NA	TRBJ2-3	15	CASSPRAGGRDTQYF
TRBV19	TRBD2	TRBJ2-1	15	CASSIVRTSSNEQFF
TRBV3-1/TRBV3-2	TRBD2	TRBJ2-3	15	CASSPKAGEADTQYF
TRBV6-1	NA	TRBJ1-2	13	CASSDPGNYGYTF
TRBV27	NA	TRBJ1-2	15	CASSLRAGMNYGYTF
TRBV6-2/TRBV6-3	TRBD1	TRBJ2-2	17	CASSYPTGAADTGELFF
TRBV30	NA	TRBJ2-2	12	CAWRQGTGELFF
TRBV2	TRBD1	TRBJ1-5	13	CASNRDRVQPQHF
TRBV19	NA	TRBJ1-2	16	CASSIDGAGANYGYTF
TRBV9	TRBD1	TRBJ2-7	15	CASSVDGTGGYEQYF
TRBV3-1/TRBV3-2	TRBD2	TRBJ2-7	15	CASSQTSGRARQQYF
TRBV27	NA	TRBJ1-5	19	CASSPIPPSAGQSNQPQHF
TRBV5-1	NA	TRBJ2-5	13	CASSLISRETQYF
TRBV27	NA	TRBJ1-1	13	CASSLVSRAEAFF
TRBV5-1	NA	TRBJ2-5	15	CASSLDAGSKETQYF
TRBV9	NA	TRBJ2-1	18	CASSVDGGTGSWPMEQFF
TRBV5-4	NA	TRBJ1-6	14	CAVRTGNPISPLHF
TRBV29-1	NA	TRBJ2-7	12	CSGTTNSYEQYF
TRBV7-9	TRBD1	TRBJ2-5	15	CASSSFGTVKETQYF
TRBV4-1	TRBD2	TRBJ2-7	15	CASSHGTRKSFEQYF